A single sample is the source of the 13 T cell receptor beta chains below, sequenced in a study of cytomegalovirus exposure and HLA in healthy donors. Both 60 Vbeta primers and 13 Jbeta primers went into the PCR. Sequenced by immunoSEQ multiplex PCR; TCRdb stores in-frame clones only, minus some. The sample includes about 83,000 clones, more than 60% seen only once; the top ten take around 6.4%. Sequenced material: PBMCs. The receptor source for this set is a man younger than 35 in good health and CMV-seropositive.

The gene calls are TRBV4-1 and TRBJ2-7; D is possibly TRBD2 (5 bases). The V gene lost 1 base and the J gene lost 0 bases, with 10 bases spanning the gap. Germline CDR1 reads MGHRA; CDR2 reads YSYEKL. There are 15 residues in the CDR3. The CDR3 DNA follows: TGCGCCAGCAGCCAAGTCCGGACTTCCTCCTACGAGCAGTACTTC. Its protein product is CASSQVRTSSYEQYF.

The rearrangement joins TRBV29-1 to TRBJ2-7; the match to TRBD1 covers 8 bases. J lost 1 base, V lost 8 bases, and 7 bases had no gene match. The V gene's germline CDR1 is SQVTM and CDR2 ANQGSEA. The CDR3 runs 13 residues. This chain's CDR3 is CSIVGQVSYEQYF. DNA of the CDR3: TGCAGCATCGTGGGACAGGTTTCCTACGAGCAGTACTTC.

The V call is TRBV10-2, the J call TRBJ2-2; 14 bases agree with TRBD2. This CDR3 region has 17 residues. CDR1 is WSHSY, CDR2 SAAADI, per germline. The V gene end was trimmed by 3 bases and the J gene end by 7 bases; junction bases not matched to a gene: 7. The CDR3 reads CASSEPGLAGVFGELFF. CDR3 sequence (DNA): TGCGCCAGCAGTGAACCGGGACTAGCGGGAGTATTCGGGGAGCTGTTTTTT.

This clone was counted a single time. The chain recombines TRBV5-6 with TRBJ1-2; 9 bases map to TRBD1. The CDR3 is 15 amino acids. Germline lookup yields CDR1 SGHDT and CDR2 YYEEEE. V trimming: 4 bases; J trimming: 4 bases; junction bases outside the gene matches: 8. The DNA for the CDR3 is TGTGCCAGCAGCCACAAACAGGGGGCACGCTATGGCTACACCTTC. Encoded protein: CASSHKQGARYGYTF.

The J gene is TRBJ2-1, the V gene TRBV11-2, with 10 bases aligning to TRBD2. The junction had 11 bases not matched to a gene; V was cut back by 5 bases and J by 7 bases. Per germline, CDR1 SGHAT and CDR2 FQNNGV. This CDR3 region has 16 residues. The chain's CDR3 is CASSAEPSGRENEQFF. The CDR3 coding sequence is TGTGCCAGCAGCGCCGAACCTAGCGGGAGAGAGAATGAGCAGTTCTTC.

The chain is built from TRBV11-3 and TRBJ2-2, with no clear D. Germline-derived CDR1 and CDR2 are SGHNT and YENEEA. This CDR3 contains 14 residues. With 8 bases removed from V and 0 bases from J, the gap between germline ends came to 10 bases. The CDR3 bases are TGTGCCAGCCGACCAGGCACGAACACCGGGGAGCTGTTTTTT. Its translation: CASRPGTNTGELFF.

This rearrangement joins TRBV5-6 to TRBJ1-2; D is unresolved. The germline gives CDR1 SGHDT, CDR2 YYEEEE. Trimming pared 4 bases from V and 3 bases from J, leaving 13 bases between. The CDR3 is 14 residues long. CDR3 region: CASSPVERDYGYTF. The CDR3 region has the DNA TGTGCCAGCAGCCCCGTTGAGCGAGACTATGGCTACACCTTC.

This clone has a single count. The chain links TRBV4-1 to TRBJ2-1; D remains ambiguous. From germline, CDR1 is MGHRA and CDR2 YSYEKL. CDR3 length: 13 amino acids. Trimming removed 3 bases at V and 7 bases at J, with 10 bases between. Here the CDR3 reads CASSQPRRNEQFF. CDR3 sequence (DNA): TGCGCCAGCAGCCAGCCTAGACGGAATGAGCAGTTCTTC.

The chain joins TRBV10-2 to TRBJ2-7; TRBD1 might be the D (6 bases). This CDR3 contains 13 residues. Germline CDR1 and CDR2: WSHSY and SAAADI. V lost 9 bases, J lost 7 bases, and 19 bases lay in between. Here the CDR3 reads CASGTLAPGEQYF. The CDR3, as DNA: TGCGCCAGTGGGACATTAGCACCGGGAGAGCAGTACTTC.

CDR3 in amino acids: CASSIGALGEQYF. CDR3 in DNA: TGTGCCAGTAGTATTGGAGCGCTCGGCGAGCAGTACTTC. The V and J genes are TRBV19 and TRBJ2-7; D is ambiguous. The CDR3 has 13 amino acids. Trimming pared 3 bases from V and 6 bases from J, leaving 12 bases between. The V gene's germline CDR1 is LNHDA and CDR2 SQIVND (reference sequence).

This clone has only one observation. Sequence at one end of the junction differs from germline and may be a read error. The genes are TRBV7-7 and TRBJ2-2; 7 bases are shared with TRBD2. Germline-derived CDR1 and CDR2 are SSHAT and FNYEAQ (reference sequence). The CDR3 is made up of 14 amino acids. CDR3 sequence: CASSPSGATGELFF. DNA for the CDR3: TGTGCTAGCAGCCCTAGCGGCGCAACCGGGGAGCTGTTTTTT.

This chain links TRBV2 with TRBJ2-5, with D hard to call. Trimming pared 6 bases from V and 4 bases from J, leaving 18 bases between. Germline CDR1 and CDR2: SNHLY and FYNNEI. This CDR3 comprises 15 residues. CDR3 sequence: CASRRLGSQRETQYF. The DNA for the CDR3 is TGTGCCAGCAGGCGCCTGGGCTCACAGAGAGAGACCCAGTACTTC.

This rearrangement joins TRBV18 to TRBJ2-7; 11 positions agree with TRBD2. Trimming removed 3 bases from V and 7 bases from J; junction bases left unmatched: 5. CDR3 length: 14 residues. Germline CDR1 reads KGHSH; CDR2 reads LQKENI. CDR3 in amino acids: CASSPTSGSDEQYF. The CDR3 bases are TGTGCCAGCTCACCCACTAGCGGGAGTGATGAGCAGTACTTC.